One and the same sample provided the 8 T cell receptor beta chains below, sequenced in a study of cytomegalovirus exposure and HLA in healthy donors. 13 Jbeta primers and 60 Vbeta primers were used for the PCR. Profiled with immunoSEQ multiplex PCR; TCRdb holds only in-frame clones, not every one. This table holds approximately 74,000 clones, approximately 71% found once. Source material: PBMCs. The receptors originated from a woman in her forties in good health and CMV-seronegative.

This rearrangement joins TRBV4-3 to TRBJ1-2, with TRBD1 matching over 9 bases. The CDR3 contains 18 residues. The V gene's germline CDR1 is LGHNA and CDR2 YSLEER. The trim removed 2 bases at V and 2 bases at J, leaving 12 bases unmatched. The CDR3 region has the DNA TGCGCCAGCAGCCAAACCCTACCCCACGACAGGGGGAACTATGGCTACACCTTC. As protein: CASSQTLPHDRGNYGYTF.

The CDR3 DNA is TGTGCCAGCAGCCACCCTACTAGCCCGGCATGGACGCAGTATTTT. Amino acids: CASSHPTSPAWTQYF. The chain combines TRBV7-9 with TRBJ2-3, with a weak D call TRBD2 (6 bases). This CDR3 has 15 amino acids. Germline lookup yields CDR1 SEHNR and CDR2 FQNEAQ (reference sequence). Trimming took off 5 bases at V and 9 bases at J, with 21 bases between the two ends.

V gene TRBV19 combines with J gene TRBJ2-1; D gene uncertain. CDR3 length: 13 residues. Germline values: CDR1 LNHDA, CDR2 SQIVND (reference sequence). V was trimmed by 8 bases and J by 6 bases, leaving 14 bases between them. In DNA, the CDR3 is TGTGCCAGTTGGGCGAGAGACGGCAATGAGCAGTTCTTC. This codes for CASWARDGNEQFF.

The rearrangement uses TRBV7-9 and TRBJ1-1; 7 nucleotides match TRBD1. The CDR3 consists of 13 residues. Germline assignment: CDR1 SEHNR and CDR2 FQNEAQ (reference sequence). V shed 4 bases and J 4 bases; nucleotides not matched to a gene: 3. CDR3 sequence: CASSYRGPTEAFF. The CDR3 nucleotides are TGTGCCAGCAGCTACAGGGGACCCACTGAAGCTTTCTTT.

The chain's CDR3 is CASSGTSGRRTETQYF. The DNA for the CDR3 is TGCGCCAGCAGCGGGACTAGCGGGAGAAGGACAGAGACCCAGTACTTC. The genes are TRBV5-1 and TRBJ2-5; 14 nucleotides match TRBD2. Looked up from germline, CDR1 is SGHRS and CDR2 is YFSETQ. The CDR3 has 16 residues. V was clipped by 4 bases and J by 4 bases; unmatched bases: 6.

The chain uses TRBV12-5 and TRBJ2-3; TRBD1 is a possible D gene (5 bases). Trimming cost V 1 base and J 3 bases, with 8 bases left between them. This CDR3 contains 14 residues. CDR1 is LGHNT and CDR2 is FRNRAP in the germline V gene. The CDR3 here is CASGLGPGTDTQYF. Here the CDR3 DNA reads TGTGCTAGTGGTTTGGGTCCAGGGACAGATACGCAGTATTTT.

The chain uses TRBV19 and TRBJ1-1; D is unresolved. Trimming removed 7 bases from V and 0 bases from J, with 9 bases in between. This CDR3 region has 13 residues. Germline V gene sequence: CDR1 LNHDA, CDR2 SQIVND (reference sequence). The CDR3 protein is CASMGQLNTEAFF. CDR3 nucleotides: TGTGCCAGTATGGGCCAGTTGAACACTGAAGCTTTCTTT.

The chain couples TRBV6-1 to TRBJ2-7; maybe TRBD1 (5 bases). CDR1 MNHNS and CDR2 SASEGT come from the germline V gene. Trimming removed 1 base at V and 1 base at J, with 11 bases between. The CDR3 loop spans 15 amino acids. The DNA for the CDR3 is TGTGCCAGCAGTGAAGGGCCGACAGTTTCCTACGAGCAGTACTTC. Residues: CASSEGPTVSYEQYF.